This T cell receptor (beta chain) was documented in a study of response to subunit inactivated influenza vaccine. Of note for this clonotype: Its target is unknown.

Points from the study as a whole: The study's authors posited that every seasonal influenza vaccination enlists few new T cells.

From the RT-PCR reads, TCRdb called clonotypes with MiXCR, one entry per CDR3 protein. The sample lists fewer than 600,000 distinct CDR3 sequences, roughly 7.9% seen once, with around 14% in the top ten. CDR3 size: 18 residues. Germline assignment: CDR1 SGHDT and CDR2 YYEEEE. After removal of 4 bases from V and 0 bases from J, the junction contained 12 bases not matched to a gene. V and J are TRBV5-6 and TRBJ2-3; 9 bases map to TRBD2. This sequence was found in a man between 50 and 75 years old who received an inactivated influenza vaccine. Sequencing was performed on PBMCs from blood, taken approximately 25 months after vaccination. CDR3 amino acids: CASSGGSGGPKSTDTQYF. The CDR3, as DNA: TGTGCCAGCAGCGGAGGTAGCGGGGGCCCGAAAAGCACAGATACGCAGTATTTT.